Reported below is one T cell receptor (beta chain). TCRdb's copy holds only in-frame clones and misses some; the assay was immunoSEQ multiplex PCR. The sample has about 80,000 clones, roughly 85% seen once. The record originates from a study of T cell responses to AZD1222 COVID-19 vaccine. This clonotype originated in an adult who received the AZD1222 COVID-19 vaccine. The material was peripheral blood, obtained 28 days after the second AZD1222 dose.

The CDR3 loop is CASSRTSYSNQPQHF. The CDR3 DNA reads TGTGCCAGCAGCAGGACAAGTTATAGCAATCAGCCCCAGCATTTT. The chain joins TRBV5-5 to TRBJ1-5; D is perhaps TRBD1 (5 bases). V gave up 4 bases and J gave up 0 bases, with 11 bases separating them. This CDR3 contains 15 residues. Germline CDR1 is SGHKS and CDR2 is YYEKEE (reference sequence).